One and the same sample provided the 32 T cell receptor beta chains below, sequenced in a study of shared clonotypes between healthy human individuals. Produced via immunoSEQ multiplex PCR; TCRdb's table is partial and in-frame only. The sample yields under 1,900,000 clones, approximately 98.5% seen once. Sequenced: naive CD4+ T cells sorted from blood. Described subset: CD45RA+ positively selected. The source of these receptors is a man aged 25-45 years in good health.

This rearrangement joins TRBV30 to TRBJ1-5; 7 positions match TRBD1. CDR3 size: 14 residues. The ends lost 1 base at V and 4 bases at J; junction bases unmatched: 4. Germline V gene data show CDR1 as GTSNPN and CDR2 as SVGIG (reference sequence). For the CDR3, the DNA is TGTGCCTGGAGTGAGGGGGACAGTAATCAGCCCCAGCATTTT. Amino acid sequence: CAWSEGDSNQPQHF.

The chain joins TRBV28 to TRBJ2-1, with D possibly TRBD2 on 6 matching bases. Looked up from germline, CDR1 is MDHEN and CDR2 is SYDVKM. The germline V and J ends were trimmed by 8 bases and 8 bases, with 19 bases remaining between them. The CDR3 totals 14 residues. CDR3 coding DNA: TGTGCCAGCTTGCGGGGAAGTCGGTTCGATGAGCAGTTCTTC. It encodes CASLRGSRFDEQFF. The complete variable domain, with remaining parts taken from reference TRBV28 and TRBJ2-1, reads DVKVTQSSRYLVKRTGEKVFLECVQDMDHENMFWYRQDPGLGLRLIYFSYDVKMKEKGDIPEGYSVSREKKERFSLILESASTNQTSMYLCASLRGSRFDEQFFGPGTRLTVL.

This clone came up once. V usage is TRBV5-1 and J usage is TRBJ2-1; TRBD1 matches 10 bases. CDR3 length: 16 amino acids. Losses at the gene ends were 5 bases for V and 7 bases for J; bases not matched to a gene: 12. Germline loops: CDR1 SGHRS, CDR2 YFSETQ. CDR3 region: CASSTAGTGVKNEQFF. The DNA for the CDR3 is TGCGCCAGCAGTACGGCCGGGACAGGGGTGAAAAATGAGCAGTTCTTC.

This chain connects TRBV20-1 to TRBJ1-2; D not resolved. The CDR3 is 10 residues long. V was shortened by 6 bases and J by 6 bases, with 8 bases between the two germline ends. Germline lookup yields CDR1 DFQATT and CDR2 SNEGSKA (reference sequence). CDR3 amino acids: CSAPKDGYTF. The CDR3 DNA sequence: TGCAGTGCCCCTAAGGATGGCTACACCTTC.

DNA of the CDR3: TGTGCCAGCAGCGTAGTAGGGACAGGGAGCTTGGAGACCCAGTACTTC. Protein: CASSVVGTGSLETQYF. The chain carries TRBV9 and TRBJ2-5, with 9 bases lining up with TRBD1. The CDR3 spans 16 residues. The V gene end was trimmed by 0 bases and the J gene end by 5 bases; junction bases not matched to a gene: 8. Germline CDR1 is SGDLS and CDR2 is YYNGEE.

The CDR3 reads CASSISFGHRAYEQYF. DNA of the CDR3: TGTGCCAGTAGTATCAGTTTTGGGCACCGAGCCTACGAGCAGTACTTC. V and J are TRBV19 and TRBJ2-7; D gene uncertain. The CDR3 extends over 16 amino acids. In germline, CDR1 is LNHDA, CDR2 SQIVND (reference sequence). V lost 3 bases and J 2 bases, leaving 17 bases between the germline ends. The full variable domain, in which reference TRBV19 and TRBJ2-7 provide the parts outside the CDR3, is DGGITQSPKYLFRKEGQNVTLSCEQNLNHDAMYWYRQDPGQGLRLIYYSQIVNDFQKGDIAEGYSVSREKKESFPLTVTSAQKNPTAFYLCASSISFGHRAYEQYFGPGTRLTVT.

DNA for the CDR3: TGCGCCAGCAGCTCCTTCGGGGGTCCCAACACTGAAGCTTTCTTT. Encoded protein: CASSSFGGPNTEAFF. The gene calls are TRBV5-1 and TRBJ1-1; tentatively, D is TRBD1 (5 bases). Trimming cost V 3 bases and J 2 bases, with 14 bases left between them. The CDR3 length is 15 residues. The germline CDR1 and CDR2 sequences are SGHRS and YFSETQ.

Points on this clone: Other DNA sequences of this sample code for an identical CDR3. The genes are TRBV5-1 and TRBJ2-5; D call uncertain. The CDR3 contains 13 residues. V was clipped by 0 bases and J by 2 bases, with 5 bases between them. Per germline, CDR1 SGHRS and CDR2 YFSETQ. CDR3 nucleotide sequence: TGCGCCAGCAGCTTGGCCAGGCAAGAGACCCAGTACTTC. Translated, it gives CASSLARQETQYF.

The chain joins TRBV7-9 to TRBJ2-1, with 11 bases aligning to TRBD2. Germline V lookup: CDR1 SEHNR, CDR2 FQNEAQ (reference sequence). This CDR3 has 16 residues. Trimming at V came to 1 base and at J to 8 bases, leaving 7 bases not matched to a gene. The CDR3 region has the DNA TGTGCCAGCAGCTTAGTACTAGCGGGAGTCAGGGATGAGCAGTTCTTC. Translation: CASSLVLAGVRDEQFF.

The CDR3 DNA reads TGTGCCAGCAGCTTTACTAGCGACTCCTACGAGCAGTACTTC. Its protein is CASSFTSDSYEQYF. V gene TRBV7-9 combines with J gene TRBJ2-7, with TRBD2 identical over 7 bases. Germline V gives CDR1 SEHNR, CDR2 FQNEAQ (reference sequence). The CDR3 extends over 14 amino acids. Germline trimming cut 3 bases from V and 0 bases from J; bases unmatched to any gene: 2. The whole variable domain, remainder taken from reference TRBV7-9 and TRBJ2-7, is DTGVSQNPRHKITKRGQNVTFRCDPISEHNRLYWYRQTLGQGPEFLTYFQNEAQLEKSRLLSDRFSAERPKGSFSTLEIQRTEQGDSAMYLCASSFTSDSYEQYFGPGTRLTVT.

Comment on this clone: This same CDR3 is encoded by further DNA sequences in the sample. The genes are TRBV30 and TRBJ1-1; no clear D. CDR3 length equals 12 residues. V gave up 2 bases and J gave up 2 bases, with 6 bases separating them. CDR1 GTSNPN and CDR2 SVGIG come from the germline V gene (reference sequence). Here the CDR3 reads CAWSRSNTEAFF. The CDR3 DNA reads TGTGCCTGGAGTAGGAGCAACACTGAAGCTTTCTTT.

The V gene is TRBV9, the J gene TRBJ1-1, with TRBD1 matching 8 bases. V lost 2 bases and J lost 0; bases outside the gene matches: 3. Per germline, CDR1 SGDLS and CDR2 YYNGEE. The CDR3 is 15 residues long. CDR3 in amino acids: CASSVLGQVNTEAFF. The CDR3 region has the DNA TGTGCCAGCAGCGTCCTGGGACAGGTGAACACTGAAGCTTTCTTT.

CDR3 sequence: CASSADRKSNTEAFF. CDR3 DNA: TGCGCCAGCAGCGCGGACAGGAAATCGAACACTGAAGCTTTCTTT. V usage is TRBV5-1 and J usage is TRBJ1-1; TRBD1 matches at 7 bases. This CDR3 has 15 residues. Losses at the gene ends were 4 bases for V and 1 base for J; bases not matched to a gene: 7. Germline CDR1 is SGHRS and CDR2 is YFSETQ.

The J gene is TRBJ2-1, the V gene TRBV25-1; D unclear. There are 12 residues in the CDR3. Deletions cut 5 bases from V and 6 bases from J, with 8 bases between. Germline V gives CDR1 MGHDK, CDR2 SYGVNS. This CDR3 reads CASSSLGNEQFF. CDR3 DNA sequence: TGTGCCAGCAGTTCCTTAGGCAATGAGCAGTTCTTC.

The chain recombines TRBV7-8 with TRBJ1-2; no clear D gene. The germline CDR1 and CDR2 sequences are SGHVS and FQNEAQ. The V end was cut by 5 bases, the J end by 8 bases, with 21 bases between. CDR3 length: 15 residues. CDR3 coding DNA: TGTGCCAGCAGCGGGCCCTCACTTCCGACGGAGGGCTACACCTTC. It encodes CASSGPSLPTEGYTF.

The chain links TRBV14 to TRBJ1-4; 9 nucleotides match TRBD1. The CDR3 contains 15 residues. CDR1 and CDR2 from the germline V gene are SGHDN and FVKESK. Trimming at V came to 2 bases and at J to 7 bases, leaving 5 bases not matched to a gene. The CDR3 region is CASSQLQGAREKLFF. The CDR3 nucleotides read TGTGCCAGCAGCCAACTACAGGGGGCTCGTGAAAAACTGTTTTTT.

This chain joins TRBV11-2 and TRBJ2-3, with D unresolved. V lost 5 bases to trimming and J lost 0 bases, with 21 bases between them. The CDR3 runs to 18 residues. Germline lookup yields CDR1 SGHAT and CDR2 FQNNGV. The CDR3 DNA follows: TGTGCCAGCAGCCAGCTTATCAGTAAGATTATTAGCACAGATACGCAGTATTTT. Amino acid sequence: CASSQLISKIISTDTQYF.

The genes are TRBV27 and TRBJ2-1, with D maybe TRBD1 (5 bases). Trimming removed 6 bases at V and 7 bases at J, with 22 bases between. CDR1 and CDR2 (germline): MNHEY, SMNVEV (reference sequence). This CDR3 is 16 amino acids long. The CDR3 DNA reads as TGTGCCAGCAGGTCGATCAGGGTAGGATTGGGGAATGAGCAGTTCTTC. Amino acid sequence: CASRSIRVGLGNEQFF.

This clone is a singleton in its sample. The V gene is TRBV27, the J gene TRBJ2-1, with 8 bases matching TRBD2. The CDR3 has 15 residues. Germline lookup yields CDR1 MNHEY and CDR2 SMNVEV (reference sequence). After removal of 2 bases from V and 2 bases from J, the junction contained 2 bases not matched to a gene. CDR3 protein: CASSLTGRAYNEQFF. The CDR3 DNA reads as TGTGCCAGCAGTTTAACCGGGAGGGCCTACAATGAGCAGTTCTTC.

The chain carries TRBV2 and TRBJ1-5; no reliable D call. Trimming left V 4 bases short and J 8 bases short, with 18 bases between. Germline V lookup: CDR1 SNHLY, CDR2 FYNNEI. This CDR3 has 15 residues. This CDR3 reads CASSVSRRSREPQHF. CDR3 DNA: TGTGCCAGCAGTGTATCCAGGCGGTCAAGGGAGCCCCAGCATTTT.

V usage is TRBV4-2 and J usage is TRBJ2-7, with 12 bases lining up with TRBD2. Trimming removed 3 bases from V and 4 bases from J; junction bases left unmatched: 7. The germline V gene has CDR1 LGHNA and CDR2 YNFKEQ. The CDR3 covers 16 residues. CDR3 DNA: TGTGCCAGCAGCCAGGACGGACTAGCGGGACCTTACGAGCAGTACTTC. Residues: CASSQDGLAGPYEQYF.

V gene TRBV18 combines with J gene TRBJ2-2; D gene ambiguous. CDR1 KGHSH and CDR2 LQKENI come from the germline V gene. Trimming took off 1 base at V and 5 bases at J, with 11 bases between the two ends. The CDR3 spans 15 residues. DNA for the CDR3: TGTGCCAGCTCACCACTGGAAGTCAGAACCGGGGAGCTGTTTTTT. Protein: CASSPLEVRTGELFF.

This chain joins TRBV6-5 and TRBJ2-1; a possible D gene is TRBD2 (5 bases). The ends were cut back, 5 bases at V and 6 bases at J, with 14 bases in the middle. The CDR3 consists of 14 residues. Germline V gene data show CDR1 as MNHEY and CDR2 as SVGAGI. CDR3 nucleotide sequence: TGTGCCAGCAGTCCCTATACTAGTTCCAATGAGCAGTTCTTC. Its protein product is CASSPYTSSNEQFF.

The CDR3 loop is CASSRTGGAGRELFF. CDR3 bases: TGTGCCAGCAGCCGAACAGGGGGCGCTGGGCGTGAACTGTTTTTT. The chain employs TRBV5-4 and TRBJ1-4, with 9 positions matching TRBD1. CDR1 is SGHNT and CDR2 is YYREEE in the germline V gene (reference sequence). Germline trimming cut 4 bases from V and 12 bases from J; bases unmatched to any gene: 13. The CDR3 has 15 amino acids.

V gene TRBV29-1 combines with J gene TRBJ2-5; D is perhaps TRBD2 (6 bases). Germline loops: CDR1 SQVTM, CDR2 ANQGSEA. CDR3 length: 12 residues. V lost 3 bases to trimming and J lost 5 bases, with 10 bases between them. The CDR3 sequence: CSVDGGSETQYF. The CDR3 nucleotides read TGCAGCGTTGATGGGGGGAGTGAGACCCAGTACTTC.

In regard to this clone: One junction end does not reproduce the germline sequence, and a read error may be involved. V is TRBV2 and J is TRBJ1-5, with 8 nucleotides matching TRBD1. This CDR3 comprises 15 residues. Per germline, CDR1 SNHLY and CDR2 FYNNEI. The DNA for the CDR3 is TGTGCCAGCAGCGAAGACAGGGGCCGAAATCAGCCCCAGCATTTT. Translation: CASSEDRGRNQPQHF.

The DNA for the CDR3 is TGTGCCAGCTCACCGCCGGGACTCCTTAATGAAAAACTGTTTTTT. Its translation is CASSPPGLLNEKLFF. The V gene is TRBV18, the J gene TRBJ1-4; D possibly corresponds to TRBD1 (5 bases). Trimming removed 3 bases at V and 4 bases at J, with 12 bases between. The CDR3 is made up of 15 amino acids. The germline CDR1 and CDR2 sequences are KGHSH and LQKENI.

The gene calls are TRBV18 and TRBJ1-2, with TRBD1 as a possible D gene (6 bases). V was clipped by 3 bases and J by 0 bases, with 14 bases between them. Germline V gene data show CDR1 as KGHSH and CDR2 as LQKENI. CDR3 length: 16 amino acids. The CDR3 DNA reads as TGTGCCAGCTCACCCGTGTGGGACACTTCTAACTATGGCTACACCTTC. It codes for CASSPVWDTSNYGYTF.

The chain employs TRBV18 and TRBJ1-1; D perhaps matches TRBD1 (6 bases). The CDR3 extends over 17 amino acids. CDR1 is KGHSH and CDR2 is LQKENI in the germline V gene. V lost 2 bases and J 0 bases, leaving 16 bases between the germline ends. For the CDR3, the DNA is TGTGCCAGCTCACCATTGAGGCAGGGGTGGATGAACACTGAAGCTTTCTTT. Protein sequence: CASSPLRQGWMNTEAFF. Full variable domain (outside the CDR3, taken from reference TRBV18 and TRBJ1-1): NAGVMQNPRHLVRRRGQEARLRCSPMKGHSHVYWYRQLPEEGLKFMVYLQKENIIDESGMPKERFSAEFPKEGPSILRIQQVVRGDSAAYFCASSPLRQGWMNTEAFFGQGTRLTVV.

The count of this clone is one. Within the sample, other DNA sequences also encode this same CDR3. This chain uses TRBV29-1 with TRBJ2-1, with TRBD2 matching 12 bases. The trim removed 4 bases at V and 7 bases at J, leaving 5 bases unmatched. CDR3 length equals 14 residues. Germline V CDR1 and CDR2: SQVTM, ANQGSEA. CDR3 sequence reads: CSVVRTSGRNEQFF. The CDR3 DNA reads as TGCAGCGTTGTTCGAACTAGCGGGAGGAATGAGCAGTTCTTC.

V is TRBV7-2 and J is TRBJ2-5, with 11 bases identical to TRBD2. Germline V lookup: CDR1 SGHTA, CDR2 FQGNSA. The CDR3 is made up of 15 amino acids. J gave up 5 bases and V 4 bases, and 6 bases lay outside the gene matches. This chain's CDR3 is CASSYTSGRGETQYF. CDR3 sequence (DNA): TGTGCCAGCAGCTATACTAGCGGGAGAGGGGAGACCCAGTACTTC.

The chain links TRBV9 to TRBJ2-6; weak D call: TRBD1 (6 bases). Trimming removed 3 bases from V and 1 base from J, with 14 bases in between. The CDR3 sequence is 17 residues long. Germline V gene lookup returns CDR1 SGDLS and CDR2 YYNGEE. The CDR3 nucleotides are TGTGCCAGCAGCGCGACAAAAACAGGGTCTGGGGCCAACGTCCTGACTTTC. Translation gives CASSATKTGSGANVLTF.